These 21 T cell receptor beta chains originate from one sample sequenced in a study of regulatory T cells in long-lasting Graves disease (dated by TCRdb to the early 2020s). Library preparation employed multiplex PCR. The sequencer listed for this sample is Illumina HiSeq 4000. TCR beta libraries were built with iRepertoire HTBI primers and Arm-PCR amplification of CDR3 regions. The raw public data were reprocessed by TCRdb itself: fastp quality trimming at Q25, MiXCR clonotype calling, in-frame beta chains only. CDR3 protein duplicates are merged, each entry listing the most common genes and DNA. The sample table contains roughly 430,000 distinct CDR3 sequences; only one count was recorded for around 17% of them. The top ten clones comprise around 10% of the sample. The time point label here, explained by the study, means: newly diagnosed GD, antithyroid drugs for less than 3 months. RNA was extracted from PBMCs in TRIzol for both TCR sequencing and RNA sequencing.

The sample was also reused in another study, on T cells in Graves' hyperthyroidism and ophthalmopathy.

Sequences were derived from peripheral blood mononuclear cells (PBMCs), sampled at new diagnosis, from a patient treated with antithyroid drugs. These receptors were taken from a woman aged 25 to 39 with Graves disease. Donor details come from another sample of the same person, matched by shared clones.

This clonotype was counted ten times or more. This chain uses TRBV28 with TRBJ2-1; 8 bases map to TRBD1. V lost 4 bases and J lost 9; bases outside the gene matches: 11. Germline CDR1 MDHEN, CDR2 SYDVKM. This CDR3 contains 15 residues. This chain's CDR3 is CASSWGQDPTIEQFF. The CDR3 coding sequence is TGTGCCAGCAGTTGGGGACAGGACCCGACCATTGAGCAGTTCTTC.

This clonotype has a count of ten or more. The gene calls are TRBV27 and TRBJ1-2; tentative D call: TRBD1 (5 bases). Germline V gives CDR1 MNHEY, CDR2 SMNVEV (reference sequence). V was pared by 5 bases and J by 1 base, with 20 bases between. This CDR3 comprises 17 residues. The CDR3 reads CASSPTPGTVLNYGYTF. As DNA, the CDR3 is TGTGCCAGCAGTCCAACCCCGGGGACGGTGCTTAACTATGGCTACACCTTC.

This chain joins TRBV6-1 and TRBJ2-6, with D tentatively TRBD2 (5 bases). CDR3 length equals 14 residues. Between the trimmed V and J ends, which lost 11 bases and 0 bases, there was a span of 11 bases. From germline, CDR1 is MNHNS and CDR2 SASEGT. The CDR3, as DNA: TGTGCCGCCACCGGAGGCTCTGGGGCCAACGTCCTGACTTTC. This sequence encodes CAATGGSGANVLTF.

CDR3 in DNA: TGTGCCAGCAGTTACCGGAAGGATGAGCAGTTCTTC. Translation: CASSYRKDEQFF. The gene calls are TRBV27 and TRBJ2-1, with D unclear. Trimming took 4 bases from V and 8 from J, leaving 9 bases between them. The CDR3 is made up of 12 amino acids. Looked up from germline, CDR1 is MNHEY and CDR2 is SMNVEV (reference sequence).

In this sample, this clonotype turned up a few times. The chain couples TRBV29-1 to TRBJ2-3, with TRBD1 identical over 7 bases. The germline V gene has CDR1 SQVTM and CDR2 ANQGSEA. V shed 6 bases and J 6 bases; nucleotides not matched to a gene: 21. The CDR3 contains 17 residues. Here the CDR3 DNA reads TGCAGCGTCCCTCCGTCGGACAGGATTGGTTTTTACGATACGCAGTATTTT. Translation: CSVPPSDRIGFYDTQYF.

The V call is TRBV6-2 or TRBV6-3, the J call TRBJ2-3; 7 bases match TRBD2. The end of the DNA fits TRBJ2-5 better, so the J call may be wrong. The CDR3 has 15 residues. Germline assignment: CDR1 MNHEY and CDR2 SVGEGT. The CDR3 DNA is TGTGCCAGCAGTTACTCGGCGGGAGTCGGGGAGACCCAGTACTTC. It translates to CASSYSAGVGETQYF.

The J gene is TRBJ1-5, the V gene TRBV7-8, with a tentative D call TRBD1 (5 bases). The V and J ends lost 9 bases and 9 bases respectively, with 12 bases between them. Germline assignment: CDR1 SGHVS and CDR2 FQNEAQ. CDR3 length: 11 residues. CDR3 coding DNA: TGTGCCAGTAGTATGGGGGGGCCCCAGCATTTT. The encoded protein is CASSMGGPQHF. Supplemented by reference TRBV7-8 and TRBJ1-5, the full variable domain reads GAGVSQSPRYKVAKRGQDVALRCDPISGHVSLFWYQQALGQGPEFLTYFQNEAQLDKSGLPSDRFFAERPEGSVSTLKIQRTQQEDSAVYLCASSMGGPQHFGDGTRLSIL.

This clonotype appeared a few times. A read error is possible here, since a much larger clone lies one base away. This chain uses TRBV18 with TRBJ2-7, with D perhaps matching TRBD1 (5 bases). The CDR3 is made up of 14 amino acids. Looked up from germline, CDR1 is KGHSH and CDR2 is LQKENI. As DNA, the CDR3 is TGTGCCGGCTCACCAGATACCAGGGCCTACGAGCAGTACTTC. Translated, it gives CAGSPDTRAYEQYF.

The sample holds many counts of this clonotype. V usage is TRBV18 and J usage is TRBJ2-1; unclear D gene. The CDR3 sequence is 18 residues long. Germline V lookup: CDR1 KGHSH, CDR2 LQKENI. The germline V and J ends were trimmed by 0 bases and 0 bases, with 15 bases remaining between them. CDR3: CASSPPSDYSSSYNEQFF. DNA for the CDR3: TGTGCCAGCTCACCACCATCCGATTATTCGAGCTCCTACAATGAGCAGTTCTTC.

This clonotype appeared many times. Here the CDR3 DNA reads TGTGCCAGCAGCAACTTAGATACGCAGTATTTT. It yields the protein CASSNLDTQYF. This chain links TRBV3-1 with TRBJ2-3, with D unclear. V was cut by 5 bases and J by 5 bases, with 5 bases left in between. The CDR3 covers 11 residues. The germline V gene encodes CDR1 LGHDT and CDR2 YNNKEL (reference sequence).

This chain connects TRBV20-1 to TRBJ2-1, with D perhaps matching TRBD1 (6 bases). Germline assignment: CDR1 DFQATT and CDR2 SNEGSKA (reference sequence). The germline V and J ends were trimmed by 3 bases and 1 base, with 10 bases remaining between them. CDR3 size: 14 residues. The CDR3 here is CSARRGSSYNEQFF. The CDR3 DNA is TGCAGTGCTAGGAGGGGGAGTTCCTACAATGAGCAGTTCTTC.

The count of this clonotype is one. The CDR3 is CASSLSGNEQYF. The DNA for the CDR3 is TGCGCCAGCAGCTTATCGGGGAATGAGCAGTACTTC. The V gene is TRBV5-1, the J gene TRBJ2-7, with TRBD2 as a possible D gene (5 bases). V was trimmed by 2 bases and J by 7 bases, leaving 10 bases between them. CDR1 SGHRS and CDR2 YFSETQ come from the germline V gene. There are 12 residues in the CDR3.

This clonotype was counted a few times. The chain couples TRBV29-1 to TRBJ1-4; TRBD1 agrees at 7 bases. The CDR3 consists of 14 residues. The germline gives CDR1 SQVTM, CDR2 ANQGSEA. V shed 4 bases and J 5 bases; nucleotides not matched to a gene: 7. The CDR3 sequence: CSVGRGPMNEKLFF. The CDR3, as DNA: TGCAGCGTTGGAAGGGGGCCCATGAATGAAAAACTGTTTTTT.

This clonotype was seen repeatedly, ten times or more. The rearrangement uses TRBV20-1 and TRBJ2-4, with 7 bases identical to TRBD2. CDR3 size: 18 residues. Germline CDR1 DFQATT, CDR2 SNEGSKA (reference sequence). Germline trimming cut 6 bases from V and 3 bases from J; bases unmatched to any gene: 20. CDR3 loop: CSAPHPGASGLSKNIQYF. The CDR3 DNA reads as TGCAGTGCACCCCACCCGGGAGCTAGCGGCCTTAGCAAAAACATTCAGTACTTC.

CDR3 bases: TGCAGTGCTACTTTTGGGTCGCCGCAGTACTTC. Translated: CSATFGSPQYF. The chain links TRBV20-1 to TRBJ2-7; D remains unclear. V was cut by 4 bases and J by 9 bases, with 13 bases left in between. Germline assignment: CDR1 DFQATT and CDR2 SNEGSKA (reference sequence). CDR3 length: 11 residues.

This clonotype was recorded at least ten times. Here the CDR3 reads CASEEGGAHGETQYF. DNA for the CDR3: TGTGCCAGCGAGGAGGGAGGAGCCCACGGAGAGACCCAGTACTTC. The chain carries TRBV28 and TRBJ2-5; D is possibly TRBD2 (6 bases). V lost 8 bases and J lost 4, with 20 bases in between. The CDR3 is made up of 15 amino acids. Germline CDR1 and CDR2: MDHEN and SYDVKM.

There are many counts of this clonotype. CDR3 bases: TGTGCCTGGAGTTTGACAGGGAATGGCTACACCTTC. It translates to CAWSLTGNGYTF. V is TRBV30 and J is TRBJ1-2, with 7 bases lining up with TRBD1. Germline lookup yields CDR1 GTSNPN and CDR2 SVGIG (reference sequence). J was trimmed by 6 bases and V by 2 bases; bases with no gene match: 3. The CDR3 loop spans 12 amino acids.

This clonotype was counted at least ten times. CDR3 in DNA: TGCAGTGCTAGTGGACTAGCGGGTCCAGATACGCAGTATTTT. Translation gives CSASGLAGPDTQYF. The rearrangement links TRBV20-1 to TRBJ2-3, with 11 bases that match TRBD2. There are 14 residues in the CDR3. Germline values: CDR1 DFQATT, CDR2 SNEGSKA (reference sequence). V gave up 3 bases and J gave up 4 bases; unmatched junction bases: 3.

Ten or more counts support this clonotype. V gene TRBV7-2 combines with J gene TRBJ1-2; 9 bases are a match to TRBD1. V shed 5 bases, J shed 6 bases, and the junction held 10 bases outside the gene matches. The germline V gene has CDR1 SGHTA and CDR2 FQGNSA. There are 15 residues in the CDR3. The CDR3 DNA reads TGTGCCAGCAGCCTCAGCGCCGGGACAGGGAATGGCTACACCTTC. It yields the protein CASSLSAGTGNGYTF.

This clonotype has ten or more counts. The J gene is TRBJ2-3, the V gene TRBV28; TRBD2 matches at 9 bases. Germline V gene data show CDR1 as MDHEN and CDR2 as SYDVKM. This CDR3 is 13 amino acids long. V shed 11 bases and J 3 bases; nucleotides not matched to a gene: 6. The CDR3 sequence is CAVGTSMTDTQYF. The CDR3 region has the DNA TGTGCCGTCGGGACTAGCATGACAGATACGCAGTATTTT.

This clonotype turned up a few times. At one end the junction does not follow the germline gene, possibly because of a read error. This chain joins TRBV12-3 or TRBV12-4 and TRBJ2-7; possibly TRBD1 for D (6 bases). The CDR3 loop spans 13 amino acids. DNA of the CDR3: TGTGCCAGCAGCAACAGGGTCAACTACAAGCAGTACTTC. Its protein product is CASSNRVNYKQYF.